Listed below are T cell receptor beta chains from one sample, sequenced in a study of PD-L1 blockade in urothelial cancer. Produced via immunoSEQ multiplex PCR; TCRdb's table is partial and in-frame only. The sample includes tens of thousands of clones, just over 35% of them seen just once. Sequenced material: tumor tissue, taken before atezolizumab (anti-PD-L1) treatment. These receptors were taken from a man aged 55 to 70 with urothelial cancer. Both conserved end residues are part of each CDR3. D genes are given only for firm matches. Clone size is not always given. Where it is, it says once, few, many or a class for expanded clones.

abundance,d_gene,j_gene,v_gene,CDR3aa,CDR3nt
.,.,TRBJ1-5,TRBV6-7,CATISGANQPQHF,TGTGCCACCATATCCGGGGCCAATCAGCCCCAGCATTTT
.,.,TRBJ2-2,TRBV7-1,CASSLVGSGELFF,TGTGCCAGCAGCTTAGTAGGATCCGGGGAGCTGTTTTTT
.,TRBD2,TRBJ2-5,TRBV12-5,CASGRGGLETQYF,TGTGCTAGTGGGCGGGGGGGTTTGGAGACCCAGTACTTC
.,.,TRBJ2-1,TRBV5-1,CASSLITSQGYNEQFF,TGCGCCAGCAGCTTGATAACTAGTCAGGGGTACAATGAGCAGTTCTTC
few,.,TRBJ1-6,TRBV9,CASTSSSYNSPLHF,TGTGCCAGCACCTCGAGCTCCTATAATTCACCCCTCCACTTT
.,.,TRBJ1-5,TRBV19,CASQIGSNQPQHF,TGTGCCAGTCAAATTGGGAGCAATCAGCCCCAGCATTTT
.,TRBD1,TRBJ2-1,TRBV6-8,CASSGQGGSYNEQFF,TGTGCCAGCAGTGGACAGGGAGGTTCTTACAATGAGCAGTTCTTC
few,.,TRBJ2-7,TRBV6-1,CASSESVGEQYF,TGTGCCAGCAGTGAATCTGTGGGCGAGCAGTACTTC
few,.,TRBJ1-5,TRBV6-8,CASSPEGGQPQHF,TGTGCCAGCAGCCCGGAAGGGGGTCAGCCCCAGCATTTT
.,.,TRBJ2-1,TRBV19,CASSDPFRGVNWQFF,TGTGCCAGTAGTGACCCCTTTCGTGGGGTGAATTGGCAGTTCTTC
many,.,TRBJ2-7,TRBV6-8,CASSLDYDSEQYF,TGTGCCAGCAGCCTCGACTACGACTCCGAGCAGTACTTC
.,.,TRBJ2-6,TRBV19,CASSPYGGGAGGANVLTF,TGTGCCAGTAGTCCTTACGGAGGGGGCGCGGGTGGGGCCAACGTCCTGACTTTC
.,.,TRBJ2-5,TRBV6-8,CASSRSFQETQYF,TGTGCCAGCAGTCGATCATTCCAAGAGACCCAGTACTTC
once,.,TRBJ2-7,TRBV5-1,CASSLGTTNVFDEQYF,TGCGCCAGCAGCTTGGGAACTACTAACGTATTCGACGAGCAGTACTTC
.,.,TRBJ1-1,TRBV30,CAWSRDTEAFF,TGTGCCTGGTCGAGGGACACTGAAGCTTTCTTT
.,.,TRBJ1-1,TRBV23-1,CASSQSEENTEAFF,TGCGCCAGCAGTCAATCGGAGGAGAACACTGAAGCTTTCTTT
.,.,TRBJ1-2,TRBV27,CASSLSRGHYGYTF,TGTGCCAGCAGTTTATCGCGGGGTCACTATGGCTACACCTTC
.,.,TRBJ1-2,TRBV2,CASSLDSYGYTF,TGTGCCAGCAGTCTTGACAGCTATGGCTACACCTTC
.,.,TRBJ2-3,TRBV28,CASSPPSTDTQYF,TGTGCCAGCAGTCCCCCCAGCACAGATACGCAGTATTTT
.,TRBD2,TRBJ2-1,TRBV5-1,CASSLGLAGQGEQFF,TGCGCCAGCAGCTTAGGACTAGCGGGGCAGGGGGAGCAGTTCTTC
few,.,TRBJ1-2,TRBV28,CASTSLGDVAGYTF,TGTGCCAGCACTTCCCTTGGGGATGTCGCTGGCTACACCTTC
few,TRBD1,TRBJ2-7,TRBV6-8,CASSGTGVTYEQYF,TGTGCCAGCAGCGGGACAGGGGTAACCTACGAGCAGTACTTC
once,.,TRBJ1-4,TRBV19,CASSTPKGRGLEKLFF,TGTGCCAGTAGTACCCCGAAGGGGCGGGGGCTAGAAAAACTGTTTTTT
few,TRBD1,TRBJ1-4,TRBV11-3,CASSRGGFNEKLFF,TGTGCCAGCAGCCGAGGGGGCTTTAATGAAAAACTGTTTTTT
.,.,TRBJ2-7,TRBV12-5,CASTSRVGEQYF,TGTGCCAGCACCTCCAGGGTGGGGGAGCAGTACTTC
many,TRBD1,TRBJ1-4,TRBV6-8,CASSHHGQANEKLFF,TGTGCCAGCAGTCACCATGGACAGGCCAATGAAAAACTGTTTTTT
many,.,TRBJ1-2,TRBV11-3,CASSLEPGQTNYGYTF,TGTGCCAGCAGCTTAGAACCCGGACAGACTAACTATGGCTACACCTTC
.,.,TRBJ1-2,TRBV23-1,CASSRPGRPYGYTF,TGCGCCAGCAGTCGGCCGGGCCGTCCCTATGGCTACACCTTC
.,.,TRBJ1-6,TRBV19,CASSIESRGADSPLHF,TGTGCCAGTAGTATTGAATCTAGGGGCGCGGATTCACCCCTCCACTTT
.,TRBD2,TRBJ2-7,TRBV19,CASTTSGSREQYF,TGTGCCAGTACGACTAGCGGGAGTCGCGAGCAGTACTTC
.,.,TRBJ2-2,TRBV28,CASRFRQPNTGELFF,TGTGCCAGCAGATTTAGGCAGCCAAACACCGGGGAGCTGTTTTTT
few,TRBD2,TRBJ2-4,TRBV6-8,CASRSGTRTVKNIQYF,TGTGCCAGCAGATCCGGGACTAGGACGGTCAAAAACATTCAGTACTTC
.,TRBD1,TRBJ1-5,TRBV6-8,CASTDQGDLPQHF,TGTGCCAGCACGGACCAGGGGGACTTACCCCAGCATTTT
few,.,TRBJ2-2,TRBV11-3,CASSLRGAPGELFF,TGTGCCAGCAGCTTACGGGGGGCCCCCGGGGAGCTGTTTTTT
.,TRBD1,TRBJ1-2,TRBV6-8,CASSDGTGGSYGYTF,TGTGCCAGCAGTGACGGGACAGGGGGTTCCTATGGCTACACCTTC
.,.,TRBJ1-6,TRBV30,CAWSAVGGSSYNSPLHF,TGTGCCTGGAGTGCGGTTGGGGGTAGCTCCTATAATTCACCCCTCCACTTT
few,TRBD1,TRBJ1-1,TRBV6-8,CAISGTGGITEAFF,TGTGCCATCAGTGGGACAGGGGGCATCACTGAAGCTTTCTTT